The present TCR beta chain was sequenced within a study of shared clonotypes between healthy human individuals. General study points: Shared clonotypes across all four donors exceeded non-shared ones in generation probability. Naive subsets typically showed greater estimated richness than memory subsets. The study found approximately 5% of naive CD4 clonotypes shared across four donors.

Terminally differentiated effector memory CD45RA+ cells were excluded from the naive CD8 cells, which were CD45RO-negative and positively selected for CCR7. Worth noting for this clone: No antigen is known for it.

Samples underwent the assay at deep level. TCRdb's copy holds only in-frame clones and misses some; the assay was immunoSEQ multiplex PCR. The data contain about 580,000 clones, roughly 98% of them singletons. The TCR was taken from a man aged 25 to 45 in good health. Specimen: naive CD8+ T cells sorted from blood.

CDR3 DNA sequence: TGCGCCAGCAGCTCCGAGGGGGCCACCGGGGAGCTGTTTTTT. This codes for CASSSEGATGELFF. V is TRBV5-1 and J is TRBJ2-2, with 7 bases that match TRBD1. There are 14 residues in the CDR3. The V gene's germline CDR1 is SGHRS and CDR2 YFSETQ. The trim removed 3 bases at V and 4 bases at J, leaving 3 bases unmatched.